What follows describes a single T cell receptor (beta chain). This record belongs to a study of shared clonotypes between healthy human individuals. The wider study: There were three CD4 naive, three CD4 memory, two CD8 naive and one CD8 memory plates per donor.

Original analysis: Junction-only immunoSEQ sequences carried no quality scores, so filtering differed. Some clones are missing from TCRdb's copy, which holds only in-frame ones; the method was immunoSEQ multiplex PCR. V, J and clone size are those of that table, while D and trimming were read from the DNA. The sample has about 2.1 million clones; around 93% are singletons. It was CD45RO-negative cells, positively selected for CCR7, that made up naive CD8 cells, with terminally differentiated effector memory CD45RA+ cells excluded. Germline V CDR1 and CDR2: SGDLS, YYNGEE. Trimming removed 4 bases from V and 3 bases from J; junction bases left unmatched: 6. The CDR3 is 17 amino acids.

This receptor was obtained from a man between 18 and 29 years old in good health. Some clones in this sample may be carry-over from other donors' samples. The source material was naive CD8+ T cells from PBMCs. The chain recombines TRBV9 with TRBJ2-1; 14 bases agree with TRBD2. The CDR3 region is CASSKGTSGGFYNEQFF. CDR3 DNA sequence: TGTGCCAGCAGCAAAGGGACTAGCGGGGGTTTCTACAATGAGCAGTTCTTC.